This TCR beta chain comes out of a study of tumor and adjacent non-tumor tissue in lung cancer. General study results and limits: Compared with tumor, normal lung showed significantly lower TCR diversity. Higher tumor TCR diversity was associated with shorter survival. Tumor repertoires had a smaller top 100 clone share than normal lung.

Trimming removed 2 bases from V and 0 bases from J, with 14 bases in between. The CDR3 length is 16 residues. Germline V gene data show CDR1 as MNHEY and CDR2 as SVGAGI. TCRbeta libraries were built with three rounds of nested PCR, modified from ARM-PCR. Each CDR3 protein is one row after TCRdb ran MiXCR on the multiplex PCR reads. The sample includes fewer than 130,000 distinct CDR3 sequences, 75% to 90% of them seen just once. No cell sorting was done before RNA was extracted from the tissue. Between August and November 2014, newly diagnosed, chemotherapy-naive lung cancer patients underwent thoracic surgery in China. Concerning this clonotype: Antigen unknown.

This rearrangement joins TRBV6-5 to TRBJ2-7, with D uncertain. This TCR came from a man aged 65 to 85 with non-small cell lung cancer. The material sequenced was lung tumor tissue. CDR3 DNA sequence: TGTGCCAGCAGTTACCACCCATTTAGCAGCTCCTACGAGCAGTACTTC. This gives the protein CASSYHPFSSSYEQYF.